This record concerns one TCR beta chain sequence. Its antigen is unidentified. The source of the sample is a study of shared clonotypes between healthy human individuals. Findings of the study overall: When compared with the clonotypes that were shared by all four sorted-subset donors, the non-shared clonotypes turned out to have lower generation probabilities. Sharing of clonotypes among donors was expected to vary with sequencing depth.

Germline assignment: CDR1 SQVTM and CDR2 ANQGSEA. Losses at the gene ends were 2 bases for V and 7 bases for J; bases not matched to a gene: 7. This CDR3 contains 16 residues. The assay was carried out at the deep level. The assay was immunoSEQ multiplex PCR, and TCRdb's table has in-frame clones only and misses some. The sample lists millions of clones, 90% to 95% occurring once. The chain couples TRBV29-1 to TRBJ2-1; 14 nucleotides align to TRBD2. Source material: naive CD4+ T cells sorted from blood. The sample's subset: CD45RA+ positively selected. The sequence was obtained from a man between 18 and 29 years old in good health. The chain's CDR3 is CSVEPRLAGGPNEQFF. CDR3 in DNA: TGCAGCGTTGAACCCCGACTAGCGGGGGGGCCAAATGAGCAGTTCTTC.